This T cell receptor (beta chain) is from a study of tissue T cells after allogeneic stem cell transplantation. Study outcomes and limitations: Few T cell clones were shared across patients, but motif clusters showed tissue-specific shared signatures. The study did not identify alloreactive or antigen-specific tissue TCRs, and some clones might be persisting host cells.

This clone was detected only a few times. Its target is not known. Genes and germline come from the mouse. Read sequence stops 1 residue before the CDR3 end, and the germline J gene provides the missing end. Trimming removed 3 bases from V and 0 bases from J, with 5 bases in between. Germline assignment: CDR1 SGHSA and CDR2 FRNQAP. The CDR3 covers 13 residues. Clones were sequenced by immunoSEQ multiplex PCR, and TCRdb holds only the in-frame ones, with some missing. The sample comprises several thousand clones, about 45% of which are singletons, and just under 8.5% rests with the top ten. Time point indicated: mouse harvest day 7 after allogeneic transplant. Mouse grafts combined 10^7 T-cell-depleted bone marrow cells with 10^6 splenic CD5+ T cells.

The TCR originated in a female BALB/c mouse given C57BL/6 T cells with graft-versus-host disease after an allogeneic hematopoietic cell transplant. Sequencing was performed on lymph node tissue. This sequence joins TRBV16 and TRBJ1-1; D perhaps matches TRBD1 (5 bases). CDR3 amino acids: CASSLTANTEVFF. CDR3 DNA, as far as it was read: TGTGCAAGCAGCTTGACAGCAAACACAGAAGTCTTC.